This T cell receptor beta chain was recovered during a study of cytomegalovirus exposure and HLA in healthy donors. The PCR ran on 60 Vbeta and 13 Jbeta primers. TCRdb keeps only in-frame clones here, not all; method: immunoSEQ multiplex PCR. The table shows approximately 110,000 clones, with about 81% occurring only once. The CDR3 length is 16 residues. CDR1 and CDR2 (germline): SNHLY, FYNNEI. V lost 5 bases to trimming and J lost 4 bases; unmatched junction nucleotides: 9. The rearrangement links TRBV2 to TRBJ2-3; TRBD2 aligns across 10 bases. The specimen sequenced was PBMCs. The receptor's source is a woman in her 30s in good health and CMV-seronegative. The CDR3 sequence: CASSRDGAGGPDTQYF. CDR3 in DNA: TGTGCCAGCAGTCGGGACGGAGCGGGGGGGCCAGATACGCAGTATTTT.